This passage covers 9 T cell receptor beta chains from one sample sequenced in a study of blood T cell repertoires in COVID-19. The data were produced by immunoSEQ multiplex PCR, yet TCRdb's version contains in-frame clones alone and is incomplete. The data show 150,000 to 200,000 clones, about 85% seen once. The sample taken for sequencing was peripheral blood. Receptors originate from a man aged 40-50 years with acute or convalescent COVID-19.

This clone was seen a handful of times. The chain carries TRBV11-2 and TRBJ2-1, with D perhaps TRBD2 (5 bases). Trimming removed 4 bases from V and 0 bases from J, with 10 bases in between. This CDR3 has 15 amino acids. Per the germline V gene, CDR1 is SGHAT and CDR2 is FQNNGV. The chain's CDR3 is CASSSVAGSYNEQFF. The CDR3 nucleotides are TGTGCCAGCAGCTCCGTGGCGGGCTCCTACAATGAGCAGTTCTTC.

This chain links TRBV5-4 with TRBJ2-7; 10 nucleotides line up with TRBD2. V dropped 5 bases and J dropped 5; count of bases not matched to a gene: 7. This CDR3 has 14 residues. CDR1 and CDR2 (germline): SGHNT, YYREEE (reference sequence). The CDR3 coding sequence is TGTGCCAGCAGGAGCGGGGGGGCCCTCCACGAGCAGTACTTC. Protein: CASRSGGALHEQYF.

In its sample, this clone was seen a few times. The chain carries TRBV9 and TRBJ1-3; D call uncertain. With 4 bases removed from V and 2 bases from J, the gap between germline ends came to 10 bases. Germline V CDR1 and CDR2: SGDLS, YYNGEE. The CDR3 loop spans 14 amino acids. This CDR3 reads CASSTTGPGNTIYF. CDR3 nucleotide sequence: TGTGCCAGCAGCACAACGGGTCCTGGAAACACCATATATTTT. The variable domain in full, with the rest retrieved from reference TRBV9 and TRBJ1-3, is DSGVTQTPKHLITATGQRVTLRCSPRSGDLSVYWYQQSLDQGLQFLIQYYNGEERAKGNILERFSAQQFPDLHSELNLSSLELGDSALYFCASSTTGPGNTIYFGEGSWLTVV.

V usage is TRBV7-9 and J usage is TRBJ2-5, with 7 bases matching TRBD1. The CDR3 length is 15 residues. V lost 2 bases, J lost 5 bases, and 8 bases stayed unmatched. Germline V gene sequence: CDR1 SEHNR, CDR2 FQNEAQ (reference sequence). CDR3 protein: CASSLYRGDWETQYF. The DNA for the CDR3 is TGTGCCAGCAGCTTATACAGGGGAGATTGGGAGACCCAGTACTTC.

CDR3 bases: TGTGCCAGCAGCCTAGGGCAACCCTCCTACAATGAGCAGTTCTTC. It encodes CASSLGQPSYNEQFF. V is TRBV7-2 and J is TRBJ2-1; no clear D gene. V lost 5 bases to trimming and J lost 0 bases, with 11 bases between them. CDR3 length: 15 residues. In germline, CDR1 is SGHTA, CDR2 FQGNSA.

The V gene is TRBV28, the J gene TRBJ1-1, with 7 nucleotides matching TRBD1. The trim removed 5 bases at V and 2 bases at J, leaving 2 bases unmatched. Germline CDR1 reads MDHEN; CDR2 reads SYDVKM. This CDR3 comprises 13 residues. CDR3 sequence reads: CASSRQGNTEAFF. The CDR3 nucleotides are TGTGCCAGCAGTCGACAGGGTAACACTGAAGCTTTCTTT.

The rearrangement joins TRBV10-3 to TRBJ1-1, with 9 nucleotides matching TRBD1. CDR1 and CDR2 from the germline V gene are ENHRY and SYGVKD. The J segment lost 4 bases and the V segment lost 6 bases, leaving 0 bases of the junction unmatched. CDR3 size: 12 residues. Here the CDR3 DNA reads TGTGCCATCAGGACAGGGGGCACTGAAGCTTTCTTT. Translation: CAIRTGGTEAFF.

The gene calls are TRBV5-1 and TRBJ1-2; D might be TRBD1 (6 bases). The V gene's germline CDR1 is SGHRS and CDR2 YFSETQ. Trimming removed 0 bases from V and 10 bases from J, with 10 bases in between. This CDR3 region has 12 residues. The CDR3 bases are TGCGCCAGCAGCTTGGGCGACAGGTTCTACACCTTC. This encodes CASSLGDRFYTF. Based on the CDR3 plus reference TRBV5-1 and TRBJ1-2, the full variable domain is KAGVTQTPRYLIKTRGQQVTLSCSPISGHRSVSWYQQTPGQGLQFLFEYFSETQRNKGNFPGRFSGRQFSNSRSEMNVSTLELGDSALYLCASSLGDRFYTFGSGTRLTVV.

The chain uses TRBV18 and TRBJ2-1, with 8 positions matching TRBD2. V shed 6 bases and J 7 bases; nucleotides not matched to a gene: 17. CDR1 KGHSH and CDR2 LQKENI come from the germline V gene. The CDR3 length is 17 residues. The CDR3 DNA is TGTGCCAGCTCCCTAAACTCGGGAGGGACACTTATAAATGAGCAGTTCTTC. Translation gives CASSLNSGGTLINEQFF.